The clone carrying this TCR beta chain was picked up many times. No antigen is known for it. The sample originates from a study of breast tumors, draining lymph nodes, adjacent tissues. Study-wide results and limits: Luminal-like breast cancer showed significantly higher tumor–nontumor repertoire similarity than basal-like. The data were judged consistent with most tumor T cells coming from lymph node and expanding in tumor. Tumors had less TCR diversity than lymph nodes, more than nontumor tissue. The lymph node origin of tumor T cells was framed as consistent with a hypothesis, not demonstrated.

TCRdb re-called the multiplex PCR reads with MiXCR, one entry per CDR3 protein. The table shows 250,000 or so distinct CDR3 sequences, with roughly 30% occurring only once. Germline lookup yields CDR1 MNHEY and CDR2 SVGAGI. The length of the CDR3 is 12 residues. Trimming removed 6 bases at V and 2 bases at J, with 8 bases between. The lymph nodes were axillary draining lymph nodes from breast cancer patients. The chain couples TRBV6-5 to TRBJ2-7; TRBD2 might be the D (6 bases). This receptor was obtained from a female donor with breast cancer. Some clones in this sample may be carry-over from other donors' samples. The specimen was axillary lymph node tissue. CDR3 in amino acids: CASRGGAYEQYF. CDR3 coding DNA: TGTGCCAGCAGGGGGGGAGCCTACGAGCAGTACTTC.